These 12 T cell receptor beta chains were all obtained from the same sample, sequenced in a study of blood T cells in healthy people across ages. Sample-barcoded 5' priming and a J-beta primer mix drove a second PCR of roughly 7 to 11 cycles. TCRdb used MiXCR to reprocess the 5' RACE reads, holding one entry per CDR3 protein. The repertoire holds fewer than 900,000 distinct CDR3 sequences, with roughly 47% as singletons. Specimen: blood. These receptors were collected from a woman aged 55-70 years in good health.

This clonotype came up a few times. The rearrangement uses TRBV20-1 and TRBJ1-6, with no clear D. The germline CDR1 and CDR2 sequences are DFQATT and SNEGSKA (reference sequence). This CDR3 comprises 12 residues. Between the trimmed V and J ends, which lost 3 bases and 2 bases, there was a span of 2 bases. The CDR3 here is CSASAYNSPLHF. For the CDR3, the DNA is TGCAGTGCTAGCGCCTATAATTCACCCCTCCACTTT.

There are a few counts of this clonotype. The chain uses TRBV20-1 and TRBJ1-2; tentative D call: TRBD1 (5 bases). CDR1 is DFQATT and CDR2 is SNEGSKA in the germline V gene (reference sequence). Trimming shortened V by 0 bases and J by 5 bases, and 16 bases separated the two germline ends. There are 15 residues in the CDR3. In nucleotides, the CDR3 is TGCAGTGCTAGAGATCCCGGGACGGGCGGGTATGGCTACACCTTC. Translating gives CSARDPGTGGYGYTF.

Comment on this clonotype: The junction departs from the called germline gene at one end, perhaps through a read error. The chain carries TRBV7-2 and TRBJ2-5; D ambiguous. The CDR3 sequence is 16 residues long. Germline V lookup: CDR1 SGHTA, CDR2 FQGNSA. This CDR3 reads CASSLSESYPGEAQYF. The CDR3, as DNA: TGTGCCAGCAGCTTATCGGAGTCCTACCCTGGAGAGGCCCAGTACTTC.

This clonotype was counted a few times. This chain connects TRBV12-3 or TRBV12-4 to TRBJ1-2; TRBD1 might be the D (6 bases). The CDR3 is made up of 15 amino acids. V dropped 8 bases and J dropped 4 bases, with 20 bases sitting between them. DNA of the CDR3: TGTGCCAGCCGGTCCTGGGGGGCGCCGGTCTATGGCTACACCTTC. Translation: CASRSWGAPVYGYTF.

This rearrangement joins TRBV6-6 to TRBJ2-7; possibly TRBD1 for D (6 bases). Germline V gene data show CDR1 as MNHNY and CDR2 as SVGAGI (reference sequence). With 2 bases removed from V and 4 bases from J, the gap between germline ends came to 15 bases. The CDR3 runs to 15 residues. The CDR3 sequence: CASSYPGRGEYEQYF. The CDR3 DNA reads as TGTGCCAGCAGTTACCCGGGCAGGGGAGAGTACGAGCAGTACTTC.

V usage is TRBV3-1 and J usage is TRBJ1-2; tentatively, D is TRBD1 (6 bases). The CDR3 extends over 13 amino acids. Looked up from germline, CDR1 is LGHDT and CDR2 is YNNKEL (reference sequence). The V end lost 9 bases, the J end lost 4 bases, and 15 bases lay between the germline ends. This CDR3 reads CARGQPTLYGYTF. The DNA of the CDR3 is TGTGCCAGAGGACAGCCAACTCTCTATGGCTACACCTTC. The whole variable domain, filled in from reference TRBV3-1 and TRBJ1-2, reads DTAVSQTPKYLVTQMGNDKSIKCEQNLGHDTMYWYKQDSKKFLKIMFSYNNKELIINETVPNRFSPKSPDKAHLNLHINSLELGDSAVYFCARGQPTLYGYTFGSGTRLTVV.

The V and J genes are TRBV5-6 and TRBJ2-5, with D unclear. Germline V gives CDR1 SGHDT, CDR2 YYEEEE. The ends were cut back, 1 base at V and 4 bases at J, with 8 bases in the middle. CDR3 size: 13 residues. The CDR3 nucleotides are TGTGCCAGCAGCTTGAAGGGCCTAGAGACCCAGTACTTC. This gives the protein CASSLKGLETQYF.

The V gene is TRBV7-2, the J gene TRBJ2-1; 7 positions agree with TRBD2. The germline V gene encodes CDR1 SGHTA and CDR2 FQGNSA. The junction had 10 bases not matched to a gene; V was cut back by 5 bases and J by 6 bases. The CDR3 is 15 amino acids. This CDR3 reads CASSPSRELVNEQFF. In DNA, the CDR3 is TGTGCCAGCAGCCCCTCGCGGGAGTTGGTCAATGAGCAGTTCTTC.

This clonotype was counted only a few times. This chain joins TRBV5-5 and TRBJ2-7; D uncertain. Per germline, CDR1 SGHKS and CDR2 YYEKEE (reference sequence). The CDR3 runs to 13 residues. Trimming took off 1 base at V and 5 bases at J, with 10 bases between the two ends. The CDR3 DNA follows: TGTGCCAGCAGCTTGTGGGTTTCAAACGAGCAGTACTTC. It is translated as CASSLWVSNEQYF.

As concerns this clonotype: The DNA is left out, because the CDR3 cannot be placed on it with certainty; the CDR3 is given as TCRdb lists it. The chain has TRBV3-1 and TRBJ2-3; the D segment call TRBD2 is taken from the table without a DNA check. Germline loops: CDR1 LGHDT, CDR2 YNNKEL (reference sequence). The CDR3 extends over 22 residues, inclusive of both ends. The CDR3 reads CASSQDGKERGWLDFGPDTQYF.

In DNA, the CDR3 is TGCGCCAGCAGCTCAGATGACCCCTACGAGCAGTACTTC. It encodes CASSSDDPYEQYF. V usage is TRBV5-1 and J usage is TRBJ2-7; D gene uncertain. V shed 3 bases and J shed 2 bases, with 9 bases lying between them. Germline V gene data show CDR1 as SGHRS and CDR2 as YFSETQ. This CDR3 has 13 residues.

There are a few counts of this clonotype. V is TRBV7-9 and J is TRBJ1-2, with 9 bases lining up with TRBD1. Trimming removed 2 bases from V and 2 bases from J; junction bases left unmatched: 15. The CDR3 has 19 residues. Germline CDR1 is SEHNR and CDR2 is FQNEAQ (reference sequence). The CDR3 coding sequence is TGTGCCAGCAGCTTAAAGGGGATCGGGACAGGGTCGCCCAACTATGGCTACACCTTC. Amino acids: CASSLKGIGTGSPNYGYTF. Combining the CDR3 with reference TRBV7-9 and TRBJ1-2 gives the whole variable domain DTGVSQNPRHKITKRGQNVTFRCDPISEHNRLYWYRQTLGQGPEFLTYFQNEAQLEKSRLLSDRFSAERPKGSFSTLEIQRTEQGDSAMYLCASSLKGIGTGSPNYGYTFGSGTRLTVV.